This entry is about one T cell receptor beta chain. Its antigen remains unidentified. The sample holds no much larger clone one base away, and base qualities are not on file. These data come from a study of OX40 agonist ivuxolimab in advanced cancers. General notes on the study: Ivuxolimab was an agonistic, fully human IgG2 monoclonal antibody directed against OX40 (CD134), a costimulatory receptor. The monotherapy dose-escalation portion (N of about 50 patients) of the phase I ivuxolimab trial is reported in the paper. Peripheral TCRbeta sequencing aimed to test whether ivuxolimab altered TCR sequence diversity and caused clonal T-cell expansion. Partial responses were achieved by three dose-escalation patients, of whom one had hepatocellular carcinoma and two had cutaneous melanoma. Of the roughly 50 dose-escalation patients, hepatocellular carcinoma was present in roughly 19, melanoma in approximately 15, renal cell carcinoma in 9 and head and neck cancer in 9. Intravenous ivuxolimab was administered to patients every 2 weeks at six dose levels: 0.01, 0.1, 0.3, 1.5, 3 and 10 mg/kg. Patients were allowed to have had prior anti-PD-1, anti-PD-L1 or anti-CTLA-4 therapy, and around 40% of the dose-escalation patients had previously received checkpoint inhibitors. In the dose-escalation cohort, 82.7% of patients were male, and the mean age was around 60 years, with a range of 23 to 79.

Genomic DNA was isolated from the sorted cells so that the TCRbeta CDR3 region could be sequenced. The immunoSEQ Assay was used for sequencing of TCRbeta CDR3 regions. Not all clones reach the TCRdb copy of this immuneACCESS table, which keeps in-frame sequences only. Checked studies attribute under half of the gap to unresolved V genes and leave the rest unexplained. For this sample the table gives 65,000 to 95,000 clones, of which 89% were detected only once. The ten largest account for less than 0.2% of the sample. Paper-wide results and their limitations: The antigen specificity of the clonally expanded peripheral T cells was not determined. In the 0.1-3.0 mg/kg groups, partial responders were among the patients with the lowest normalized peripheral clonal expansion, particularly in CD8+ T cells. Low levels of normalized T-cell clonal expansion were also seen in some patients who did not respond. After ivuxolimab, more expanded clones were found on average in CD8+ T cells than in CD4+ T cells. At doses of 0.1 to 3.0 mg/kg, clonal expansion of both CD4+ and CD8+ T cells in blood was seen between baseline and week 6.

Patients with autoimmune disease history or receiving systemic immunosuppression were excluded from the trial. Peripheral blood for TCR sequencing was collected from all dose cohorts at baseline, on cycle 4 day 1, and on cycle 7 day 1. The samples were drawn from a first-in-human, open-label, multicenter phase I dose-escalation trial of ivuxolimab. Adults with locally advanced or metastatic head and neck squamous cell, hepatocellular, melanoma or renal cell carcinoma were enrolled in the trial. Before TCR sequencing, CD4+ T cells and CD8+ T cells from peripheral blood were sorted into separate populations. The CDR3 starts with the cysteine, ends with the phenylalanine, and has 14 residues. Only CDR3 DNA remains: 42 bases, in frame from the first base. CDR1 and CDR2 are drawn from the germline V gene: MGHDK, SYGVNS. V and J are truncated by 7 bases and 1 base respectively, leaving an intervening sequence of 13 bases.

This TCR was sampled from an adult with an advanced solid tumor such as melanoma, head and neck, liver or kidney cancer. This sample comprised CD4+ or CD8+ T cells sorted from blood, obtained in a trial of the OX40 agonist ivuxolimab. The chain joins TRBV25-1 to TRBJ1-1, with TRBD1 as a weak D call on 6 bases. The DNA reads TGTGCCAGCAAGGGACCCAGGGGGAACACTGAAGCTTTCTTT. Protein translation: CASKGPRGNTEAFF.